Described below is a single T cell receptor beta chain sequence and its context. As yet, its antigen is unknown. The CDR3 sequence is 14 residues long. V lost 5 bases to trimming and J lost 7 bases, with 17 bases between them. The germline CDR1 and CDR2 sequences are SGHTA and FQGNSA. This sample is part of a study of T cell responses to AZD1222 COVID-19 vaccine. Sequencing was performed with immunoSEQ multiplex PCR; in TCRdb, only in-frame clones are kept and a portion is missing. The table shows 200,000 or so clones, with roughly 92% occurring only once. Study-level points and caveats: Targets within unmutated variant regions were reportedly found for nearly half of spike-specific TCRs. At 160-218 and 743-854, vaccine-associated CD4 TCRs were dominant, and they spanned spike. Among the donors, most were white British and more were female, and clonal diversity was possibly underestimated.

The rearrangement joins TRBV7-2 to TRBJ1-2, with D hard to call. This clonotype originated in an adult who received the AZD1222 COVID-19 vaccine. This sample comprised peripheral blood, obtained 28 days after the second AZD1222 dose. The CDR3 spells CASSQYVLVTGYTF. CDR3 nucleotide sequence: TGTGCCAGCAGCCAGTACGTGCTGGTGACTGGCTACACCTTC. Complete variable domain (other parts from reference TRBV7-2 and TRBJ1-2): GAGVSQSPSNKVTEKGKDVELRCDPISGHTALYWYRQSLGQGLEFLIYFQGNSAPDKSGLPSDRFSAERTGGSVSTLTIQRTQQEDSAVYLCASSQYVLVTGYTFGSGTRLTVV.